The clone carrying this T cell receptor (beta chain) turned up a few times. Its specificity is not known. The data belong to a study of blood T cells in healthy people across ages. The CDR3 is 13 amino acids. Germline values: CDR1 MNHEY, CDR2 SVGAGI. Trimming took 6 bases from V and 8 from J; bases not matched to a gene: 4. Next came a second PCR, run for 7 to 11 cycles, which used a sample-barcoded 5' primer along with a J-beta primer mix. Each TCR beta cDNA got a 12-nucleotide random molecular identifier. TCRdb reprocessed the 5' RACE reads with MiXCR, giving one entry per CDR3 protein. This sample has some 750,000 distinct CDR3 sequences; about a fifth occur once, and the top ten carry about 20%. Study outcomes and limitations: Long-lived donors carried more naive CD4+ cells and greater diversity than aged donors. CMV status of donors was not determined, possibly confounding expanded clonotype changes. A roughly linear fall in TCR beta diversity per million T cells was seen with increasing age.

This sequence was found in a man between 65 and 85 years old in good health. The specimen sequenced was blood. V gene TRBV6-5 combines with J gene TRBJ1-4, with 9 bases that match TRBD1. The CDR3 region has the DNA TGTGCCAGCAGACGGACAGGGGAAGAAAAACTGTTTTTT. This translates into CASRRTGEEKLFF.